The subject of this entry is one T cell receptor (beta chain). No antigen is known for it. The data belong to a study of T cell responses to AZD1222 COVID-19 vaccine. Whether given at about 4 or about 12 weeks, second doses were pooled. Whole-study results and caveats: Donors were mostly white British, more females; clonal diversity possibly underestimated. Close to half of spike-specific TCRs reportedly recognize unmutated variant regions.

The table came from immunoSEQ multiplex PCR; TCRdb's copy has only in-frame clones and leaves some out. The sample comprises approximately 140,000 clones, roughly nine tenths of which are singletons, and about 3.8% rests with the top ten. The germline CDR1 and CDR2 sequences are SGHVS and FQNEAQ. Unmatched junction bases numbered 10, after V lost 6 bases and J lost 6 bases. The CDR3 is 15 amino acids. This TCR came from an adult who received the AZD1222 COVID-19 vaccine. The sequences come from peripheral blood, collected 28 days after the second AZD1222 dose. The rearrangement links TRBV7-8 to TRBJ2-2; 7 bases agree with TRBD2. This chain's CDR3 is CASRRSSGNPGELFF. The CDR3 nucleotides read TGTGCCAGCAGAAGGTCCAGCGGGAATCCCGGGGAGCTGTTTTTT. Supplemented by reference TRBV7-8 and TRBJ2-2, the full variable domain reads GAGVSQSPRYKVAKRGQDVALRCDPISGHVSLFWYQQALGQGPEFLTYFQNEAQLDKSGLPSDRFFAERPEGSVSTLKIQRTQQEDSAVYLCASRRSSGNPGELFFGEGSRLTVL.